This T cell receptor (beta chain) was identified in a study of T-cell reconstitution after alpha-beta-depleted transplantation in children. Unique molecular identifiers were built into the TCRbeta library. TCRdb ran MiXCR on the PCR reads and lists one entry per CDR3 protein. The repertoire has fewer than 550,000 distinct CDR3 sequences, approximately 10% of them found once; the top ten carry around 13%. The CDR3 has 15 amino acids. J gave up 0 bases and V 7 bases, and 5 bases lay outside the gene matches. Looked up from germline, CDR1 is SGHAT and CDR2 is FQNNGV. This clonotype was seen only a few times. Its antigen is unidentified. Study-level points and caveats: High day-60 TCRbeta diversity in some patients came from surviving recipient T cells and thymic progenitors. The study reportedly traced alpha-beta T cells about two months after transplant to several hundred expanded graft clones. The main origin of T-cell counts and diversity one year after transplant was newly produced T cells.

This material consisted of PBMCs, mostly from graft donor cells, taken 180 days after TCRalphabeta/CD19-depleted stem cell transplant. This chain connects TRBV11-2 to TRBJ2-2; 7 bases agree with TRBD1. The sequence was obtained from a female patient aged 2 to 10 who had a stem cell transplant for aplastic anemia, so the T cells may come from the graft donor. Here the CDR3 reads CASTWGQPNTGELFF. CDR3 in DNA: TGTGCCAGCACTTGGGGACAGCCGAACACCGGGGAGCTGTTTTTT.